This TCR beta chain was recovered during a study of blood T cell repertoires in COVID-19. The wider study: The United States, Italy and Spain were the sources of the acute and convalescent COVID-19 samples. Sources were T cells, B-cell-depleted T cells, or PBMCs; the material itself was cDNA or gDNA.

Per the original methods: Amplification of reference gene primers was used by the study to estimate nucleated cell counts. Some clones are missing from TCRdb's copy, which holds only in-frame ones; the method was immunoSEQ multiplex PCR. The V and J calls and clone size are taken from that table; D and trimming were inferred from the DNA. The repertoire holds fewer than 150,000 clones, with almost 90% as singletons. With 0 bases clipped from V and 8 bases from J, the junction kept 11 bases outside the gene matches. Germline values: CDR1 GTSNPN, CDR2 SVGIG (reference sequence). The CDR3 has 17 amino acids.

The sample taken for sequencing was peripheral blood. The rearrangement joins TRBV30 to TRBJ2-1; 12 positions match TRBD2. The TCR comes from a man in his fifties or sixties with active or convalescent COVID-19. CDR3 loop: CAWSVIRASGRAYEQFF. The CDR3 DNA follows: TGTGCCTGGAGTGTGATCCGGGCTAGCGGGAGGGCCTATGAGCAGTTCTTC.